Following are 4 T cell receptor beta chains from one sample sequenced in a study of HIV-infected patients and healthy controls. cDNA was made from around 0.5 ug RNA using alpha and beta constant primers. Separate chain-specific third strand synthesis with multiplexing indices produced the alpha and beta libraries. TCRdb re-analysed the 5' RACE reads in MiXCR, keeping a single row per CDR3 protein. The table has some 6,600 distinct CDR3 sequences, roughly 9.1% seen once; the top ten hold 20% to 25%. Roughly three months, about 14 weeks, into antiretroviral therapy, follow-up blood was collected. All unsorted peripheral T cells were captured because whole blood was used without fractionation. The specimen comprised blood, sampled during antiretroviral therapy. The source is an adult with HIV infection.

This clonotype came up many times. This chain links TRBV19 with TRBJ1-5; D possibly corresponds to TRBD1 (5 bases). CDR3 length: 15 amino acids. In germline, CDR1 is LNHDA, CDR2 SQIVND (reference sequence). V was pared by 1 base and J by 6 bases, with 13 bases between. CDR3 in amino acids: CASSIAPQGVQPQHF. DNA of the CDR3: TGTGCCAGTAGTATAGCTCCACAAGGGGTTCAGCCCCAGCATTTT.

In this sample, this clonotype turned up many times. The chain uses TRBV20-1 and TRBJ2-5; the D gene is possibly TRBD1 (6 bases). Germline V gene data show CDR1 as DFQATT and CDR2 as SNEGSKA (reference sequence). The CDR3 is 12 amino acids. Trimming shortened V by 6 bases and J by 5 bases, and 13 bases separated the two germline ends. The CDR3 DNA is TGCAGTGCAACCACCGGACAGGAGACCCAGTACTTC. Its protein product is CSATTGQETQYF.

This clonotype has more than one count but fewer than ten. One end of the junction does not line up with germline, which may come from a read error. V and J are TRBV6-5 and TRBJ1-6, with TRBD1 as a possible D gene (6 bases). This CDR3 region has 13 residues. Per the germline V gene, CDR1 is MNHEY and CDR2 is SVGAGI. The CDR3 coding sequence is TGTGCCAGCAGTATCCAGACAGGCCATGATACAGGATTT. This codes for CASSIQTGHDTGF.

This rearrangement joins TRBV18 to TRBJ2-3; no clear D. CDR3 length equals 15 residues. V was pared by 1 base and J by 1 base, with 9 bases between. In germline, CDR1 is KGHSH, CDR2 LQKENI. CDR3 sequence reads: CASSPRRQGTDTQYF. The CDR3 DNA sequence: TGTGCCAGCTCACCACGGCGGCAAGGCACAGATACGCAGTATTTT.